Shown below are 32 T cell receptor beta chains from a single sample sequenced in a study of shared T cell receptors in the human thymus. Sequenced by immunoSEQ multiplex PCR; TCRdb stores in-frame clones only, minus some. Here the sample spans around 730,000 clones, approximately 83% being singletons. In addition, the sample was reused for a study of human thymus T cells.

Sequencing input: thymocytes. The source is a girl under three years old with a congenital heart defect.

V and J are TRBV19 and TRBJ1-3; 7 bases line up with TRBD1. The CDR3 spans 15 residues. Germline trimming cut 7 bases from V and 0 bases from J; bases unmatched to any gene: 6. CDR1 is LNHDA and CDR2 is SQIVND in the germline V gene (reference sequence). This chain's CDR3 is CASKGPGGSGNTIYF. The CDR3 bases are TGTGCCAGTAAAGGGCCAGGGGGCTCTGGAAACACCATATATTTT.

The chain recombines TRBV5-1 with TRBJ2-4; weak D call: TRBD1 (6 bases). V was shortened by 1 base and J by 3 bases, with 20 bases between the two germline ends. Looked up from germline, CDR1 is SGHRS and CDR2 is YFSETQ. CDR3 size: 18 residues. The CDR3 is CASSLTESRQESKNIQYF. The CDR3 nucleotides are TGCGCCAGCAGCTTGACCGAATCACGACAGGAGAGCAAAAACATTCAGTACTTC.

The chain is built from TRBV2 and TRBJ1-1; D gene unclear. V was trimmed by 4 bases and J by 3 bases, leaving 9 bases between them. Germline lookup yields CDR1 SNHLY and CDR2 FYNNEI. This CDR3 has 13 residues. CDR3 loop: CASSVDWDTEAFF. As DNA, the CDR3 is TGTGCCAGCAGTGTCGACTGGGACACTGAAGCTTTCTTT.

This chain joins TRBV25-1 and TRBJ2-7; 8 nucleotides align to TRBD1. The CDR3 is 13 amino acids. The germline CDR1 and CDR2 sequences are MGHDK and SYGVNS. The ends lost 5 bases at V and 5 bases at J; junction bases unmatched: 5. The CDR3 DNA reads TGTGCCAGCAGTTTGGGACAGGACCACGAGCAGTACTTC. The encoded protein is CASSLGQDHEQYF.

This sequence joins TRBV14 and TRBJ2-5; 15 bases are a match to TRBD2. CDR3 length equals 17 residues. Germline-derived CDR1 and CDR2 are SGHDN and FVKESK. The junction had 6 bases not matched to a gene; V was cut back by 4 bases and J by 3 bases. CDR3 nucleotides: TGTGCCAGCAGCCTTGGACTAGCGGGGGGGACCAAAGAGACCCAGTACTTC. Its translation is CASSLGLAGGTKETQYF.

The chain couples TRBV4-1 to TRBJ2-7, with 7 bases that match TRBD2. This CDR3 is built from 15 residues. From germline, CDR1 is MGHRA and CDR2 YSYEKL. J gave up 0 bases and V 3 bases, and 5 bases lay outside the gene matches. DNA of the CDR3: TGCGCCAGCAGCCAGTCTTGGGGGGGCTCCTACGAGCAGTACTTC. The encoded protein is CASSQSWGGSYEQYF.

This clone occurred once. CDR3 sequence: CASSPRDRMNTEAFF. The CDR3 DNA is TGTGCCAGCTCACCACGTGACAGGATGAACACTGAAGCTTTCTTT. The chain uses TRBV18 and TRBJ1-1; D is perhaps TRBD1 (6 bases). The CDR3 spans 15 residues. Germline V lookup: CDR1 KGHSH, CDR2 LQKENI. The V gene lost 1 base and the J gene lost 0 bases, with 9 bases spanning the gap.

This clone was counted a single time. The chain recombines TRBV2 with TRBJ1-3; the D gene is possibly TRBD1 (5 bases). Germline loops: CDR1 SNHLY, CDR2 FYNNEI. This CDR3 is built from 15 residues. The germline V and J ends were trimmed by 4 bases and 0 bases, with 10 bases remaining between them. The CDR3 DNA reads TGTGCCAGCAGTGGCCAACAGGTCTCTGGAAACACCATATATTTT. Encoded protein: CASSGQQVSGNTIYF. The full variable domain, with the rest looked up from reference TRBV2 and TRBJ1-3, is EPEVTQTPSHQVTQMGQEVILRCVPISNHLYFYWYRQILGQKVEFLVSFYNNEISEKSEIFDDQFSVERPDGSNFTLKIRSTKLEDSAMYFCASSGQQVSGNTIYFGEGSWLTVV.

This clone occurred once. The chain joins TRBV5-4 to TRBJ1-1; the D gene is possibly TRBD1 (5 bases). CDR1 and CDR2 from the germline V gene are SGHNT and YYREEE (reference sequence). The CDR3 totals 14 residues. The germline V and J ends were trimmed by 4 bases and 1 base, with 11 bases remaining between them. CDR3 protein: CASSPGHRNTEAFF. As DNA, the CDR3 is TGTGCCAGCAGCCCCGGACACAGGAACACTGAAGCTTTCTTT.

The rearrangement uses TRBV7-9 and TRBJ1-1; 7 bases fit TRBD1. Germline V gene sequence: CDR1 SEHNR, CDR2 FQNEAQ (reference sequence). V trimming: 5 bases; J trimming: 1 base; junction bases outside the gene matches: 4. The CDR3 extends over 14 amino acids. CDR3: CASSHRGSNTEAFF. The CDR3 bases are TGTGCCAGCAGCCACAGGGGTTCGAACACTGAAGCTTTCTTT.

This clone was counted only a few times. This rearrangement joins TRBV9 to TRBJ2-1; D might be TRBD2 (6 bases). V was cut by 4 bases and J by 4 bases, with 24 bases left in between. The germline CDR1 and CDR2 sequences are SGDLS and YYNGEE. The CDR3 is 18 residues long. CDR3 sequence (DNA): TGTGCCAGCAGCTCTTCTCGGATGTCGGGGGTCGAATACAATGAGCAGTTCTTC. This sequence encodes CASSSSRMSGVEYNEQFF.

The chain carries TRBV29-1 and TRBJ1-6, with D unclear. The CDR3 runs to 12 residues. The V gene's germline CDR1 is SQVTM and CDR2 ANQGSEA. Trimming shortened V by 4 bases and J by 9 bases, and 10 bases separated the two germline ends. The DNA for the CDR3 is TGCAGCGTTGCTGCGCGTCGTTCACCCCTCCACTTT. Translating gives CSVAARRSPLHF. The full variable domain, completed using reference TRBV29-1 and TRBJ1-6, is SAVISQKPSRDICQRGTSLTIQCQVDSQVTMMFWYRQQPGQSLTLIATANQGSEATYESGFVIDKFPISRPNLTFSTLTVSNMSPEDSSIYLCSVAARRSPLHFGNGTRLTVT.

For the CDR3, the DNA is TGTGCCAGCAGTTACCGGGGAGACAGGGGAAACACTGAAGCTTTCTTT. It is translated as CASSYRGDRGNTEAFF. J is TRBJ1-1 and V is TRBV6-6; 8 bases are a match to TRBD1. Germline assignment: CDR1 MNHNY and CDR2 SVGAGI (reference sequence). Unmatched junction bases numbered 7, after V lost 2 bases and J lost 2 bases. The CDR3 has 16 amino acids.

This clone has only a few counts. The J gene is TRBJ2-7, the V gene TRBV6-1, with TRBD1 as a possible D gene (5 bases). CDR1 and CDR2 (germline): MNHNS, SASEGT. V was cut by 5 bases and J by 0 bases, with 11 bases left in between. The CDR3 is 14 residues long. The CDR3 loop is CASSSGHPSYEQYF. The CDR3 bases are TGTGCCAGCAGTTCCGGACACCCCTCCTACGAGCAGTACTTC.

This clone came up a few times. The chain recombines TRBV5-6 with TRBJ2-3; 11 bases fit TRBD2. Germline V lookup: CDR1 SGHDT, CDR2 YYEEEE. With V trimmed by 0 bases and J by 6 bases, 12 bases remained unmatched. This CDR3 spans 18 amino acids. This CDR3 is CASSLAEGSGGEADTQYF. DNA of the CDR3: TGTGCCAGCAGCTTGGCCGAGGGTAGCGGGGGGGAAGCGGATACGCAGTATTTT.

The V and J genes are TRBV18 and TRBJ2-5; 7 nucleotides align to TRBD2. V dropped 5 bases and J dropped 1; count of bases not matched to a gene: 4. The germline CDR1 and CDR2 sequences are KGHSH and LQKENI. The CDR3 contains 14 residues. CDR3 in amino acids: CASSDGGFQETQYF. Here the CDR3 DNA reads TGTGCCAGCTCAGACGGGGGGTTCCAAGAGACCCAGTACTTC.

V is TRBV5-1 and J is TRBJ2-1; 8 positions match TRBD2. V trimming: 3 bases; J trimming: 1 base; junction bases outside the gene matches: 15. Germline CDR1 reads SGHRS; CDR2 reads YFSETQ. There are 19 residues in the CDR3. The CDR3 is CASSSIGLAESRSYNEQFF. CDR3 nucleotide sequence: TGCGCCAGCAGCTCGATAGGACTAGCAGAAAGCAGATCCTACAATGAGCAGTTCTTC.

The gene calls are TRBV14 and TRBJ2-7; D might be TRBD1 (5 bases). Trimming cost V 0 bases and J 5 bases, with 14 bases left between them. Germline V gives CDR1 SGHDN, CDR2 FVKESK. This CDR3 contains 15 residues. The DNA for the CDR3 is TGTGCCAGCAGCCAAGAGGCTCAGGGAATGCACGAGCAGTACTTC. Translation: CASSQEAQGMHEQYF.

The chain carries TRBV5-1 and TRBJ2-5; TRBD2 is a possible D gene (6 bases). V was pared by 1 base and J by 5 bases, with 12 bases between. Germline CDR1 SGHRS, CDR2 YFSETQ. CDR3 length: 14 residues. CDR3 loop: CASSLRVAGETQYF. The CDR3 DNA is TGCGCCAGCAGCTTGCGGGTCGCGGGGGAGACCCAGTACTTC.

The V gene is TRBV28, the J gene TRBJ2-4; 9 bases match TRBD1. Losses at the gene ends were 6 bases for V and 1 base for J; bases not matched to a gene: 22. Germline loops: CDR1 MDHEN, CDR2 SYDVKM. The CDR3 runs 21 residues. The CDR3 sequence is CASSSRELDKQGAWAKNIQYF. The DNA of the CDR3 is TGTGCCAGCAGCTCTCGTGAGCTAGACAAACAGGGGGCTTGGGCCAAAAACATTCAGTACTTC.

The gene calls are TRBV12-5 and TRBJ1-5, with unresolved D. Germline V lookup: CDR1 LGHNT, CDR2 FRNRAP. V lost 0 bases and J 7 bases, leaving 13 bases between the germline ends. The CDR3 covers 15 residues. The DNA of the CDR3 is TGTGCTAGTGGTTTGGTGCCAGCAGGTCACCAGCCCCAGCATTTT. Encoded protein: CASGLVPAGHQPQHF.

The chain employs TRBV27 and TRBJ2-6, with D tentatively TRBD2 (5 bases). V lost 4 bases and J 0 bases, leaving 10 bases between the germline ends. Per germline, CDR1 MNHEY and CDR2 SMNVEV (reference sequence). The CDR3 has 16 amino acids. DNA for the CDR3: TGTGCCAGCAGTTATCGCGGAGGCTCTGGGGCCAACGTCCTGACTTTC. Amino acids: CASSYRGGSGANVLTF.

The chain carries TRBV7-2 and TRBJ2-5, with 7 bases fitting TRBD1. CDR3 length: 15 amino acids. V trimming: 5 bases; J trimming: 2 bases; junction bases outside the gene matches: 8. CDR1 SGHTA and CDR2 FQGNSA come from the germline V gene. In DNA form, the CDR3 reads TGTGCCAGCAGCCTCCCACGGGACAGACAAGAGACCCAGTACTTC. It yields the protein CASSLPRDRQETQYF.

The chain couples TRBV9 to TRBJ1-2, with 8 positions matching TRBD1. The CDR3 is made up of 16 amino acids. In germline, CDR1 is SGDLS, CDR2 YYNGEE. J gave up 6 bases and V 5 bases, and 15 bases lay outside the gene matches. CDR3 nucleotide sequence: TGTGCCAGCAGGGGTCAGGGGGCAGCTCCTGGGGATGGCTACACCTTC. It translates to CASRGQGAAPGDGYTF.

This clone has just one count. The chain has TRBV5-1 and TRBJ2-3; tentative D call: TRBD1 (6 bases). The CDR3 loop spans 17 amino acids. Trimming left V 2 bases short and J 3 bases short, with 19 bases between. CDR1 is SGHRS and CDR2 is YFSETQ in the germline V gene. CDR3 coding DNA: TGCGCCAGCAGCTTCTACGTTGGCTGGGGGCGGACAGATACGCAGTATTTT. It codes for CASSFYVGWGRTDTQYF.

This clone occurred a few times. The gene calls are TRBV19 and TRBJ2-7, with a tentative D call TRBD2 (5 bases). The V gene's germline CDR1 is LNHDA and CDR2 SQIVND (reference sequence). V was cut by 1 base and J by 5 bases, with 18 bases left in between. This CDR3 is built from 16 residues. The CDR3 nucleotides read TGTGCCAGTAGTATAGTCTCTAGCAGACGAAGGAACGAGCAGTACTTC. It specifies CASSIVSSRRRNEQYF.

The V and J genes are TRBV27 and TRBJ1-2; 7 nucleotides align to TRBD1. From germline, CDR1 is MNHEY and CDR2 SMNVEV (reference sequence). V shed 5 bases, J shed 1 base, and the junction held 7 bases outside the gene matches. CDR3 size: 15 residues. CDR3 protein: CASSNGPGGNYGYTF. Written as DNA, the CDR3 is TGTGCCAGCAGTAATGGACCAGGGGGTAACTATGGCTACACCTTC.

This chain connects TRBV4-1 to TRBJ2-3; possible D gene TRBD1, 7 bases. The CDR3 runs 14 residues. Trimming took off 6 bases at V and 4 bases at J, with 14 bases between the two ends. Germline-derived CDR1 and CDR2 are MGHRA and YSYEKL. The DNA of the CDR3 is TGCGCCAGCAGACACACAGGGGAGGCAGATACGCAGTATTTT. Translated, it gives CASRHTGEADTQYF.

This clone was counted a few times. The V call is TRBV6-1, the J call TRBJ1-2, with 8 nucleotides matching TRBD1. Trimming at V came to 7 bases and at J to 7 bases, leaving 5 bases not matched to a gene. The CDR3 spans 12 residues. Germline V gene sequence: CDR1 MNHNS, CDR2 SASEGT. The CDR3 sequence: CASKARGLGYTF. The CDR3 nucleotides read TGTGCCAGCAAGGCCAGGGGGCTTGGCTACACCTTC.

The CDR3 here is CASSFLTGRGDTQYF. The CDR3 DNA is TGCGCCAGCAGCTTCTTGACAGGCCGGGGAGATACGCAGTATTTT. The rearrangement uses TRBV5-1 and TRBJ2-3, with a weak D call TRBD1 (6 bases). This CDR3 has 15 residues. CDR1 is SGHRS, CDR2 YFSETQ, per germline. Trimming pared 2 bases from V and 5 bases from J, leaving 15 bases between.

The chain joins TRBV5-5 to TRBJ1-2, with no clear D. Trimming cost V 6 bases and J 4 bases, with 13 bases left between them. The CDR3 is 13 amino acids. Per the germline V gene, CDR1 is SGHKS and CDR2 is YYEKEE (reference sequence). Here the CDR3 DNA reads TGTGCCAGCATGCGGGCCCGTAGCTATGGCTACACCTTC. Translation: CASMRARSYGYTF.

The rearrangement uses TRBV27 and TRBJ1-6; TRBD1 matches at 8 bases. Trimming cost V 2 bases and J 6 bases; bases outside gene matches: 0. CDR3 length equals 14 residues. Per the germline V gene, CDR1 is MNHEY and CDR2 is SMNVEV (reference sequence). In DNA form, the CDR3 reads TGTGCCAGCAGTTTACAGGGGGCTAATTCACCCCTCCACTTT. It is translated as CASSLQGANSPLHF.